Following are 10 T cell receptor beta chains from one sample sequenced in a study of blood T cell repertoires in COVID-19. The protocol was immunoSEQ multiplex PCR, while the TCRdb copy is restricted to in-frame clones and leaves out a portion. This table holds some 360,000 clones, about 87% found once. The specimen was peripheral blood. These receptors came from a woman between 55 and 75 years old with COVID-19, enrolled during active disease.

This chain links TRBV9 with TRBJ1-6, with 9 positions matching TRBD1. This CDR3 has 15 residues. V dropped 4 bases and J dropped 10; count of bases not matched to a gene: 9. Germline CDR1 is SGDLS and CDR2 is YYNGEE. The CDR3 DNA sequence: TGTGCCAGCAGCCCCTCCGGGACAGGGTCCTCACCCCTCCACTTT. Amino acids: CASSPSGTGSSPLHF.

This rearrangement joins TRBV28 to TRBJ1-4; D may be TRBD1 (6 bases). This CDR3 contains 13 residues. CDR1 is MDHEN and CDR2 is SYDVKM in the germline V gene. Trimming removed 10 bases at V and 3 bases at J, with 12 bases between. The CDR3: CAILGAPNEKLFF. The DNA for the CDR3 is TGTGCCATCTTGGGGGCACCTAATGAAAAACTGTTTTTT.

The genes are TRBV29-1 and TRBJ1-1; 8 bases agree with TRBD1. Germline CDR1 reads SQVTM; CDR2 reads ANQGSEA. Trimming removed 7 bases from V and 3 bases from J; junction bases left unmatched: 7. This CDR3 is 13 amino acids long. The CDR3 DNA sequence: TGCAGCGGGGCACAGGGGGTAGACACTGAAGCTTTCTTT. It specifies CSGAQGVDTEAFF.

This clone has more than one count but fewer than ten. V and J are TRBV2 and TRBJ2-5; D gene uncertain. Trimming pared 7 bases from V and 5 bases from J, leaving 14 bases between. CDR3 length equals 13 residues. The germline gives CDR1 SNHLY, CDR2 FYNNEI. The chain's CDR3 is CASTLEKMETQYF. The CDR3 DNA follows: TGTGCCAGCACCCTCGAGAAGATGGAGACCCAGTACTTC.

The V call is TRBV6-4, the J call TRBJ1-1, with a weak D call TRBD1 (6 bases). Germline V gene data show CDR1 as MRHNA and CDR2 as SNTAGT. V was pared by 6 bases and J by 2 bases, with 13 bases between. The CDR3 is 14 amino acids. CDR3 sequence: CASSKGHLNTEAFF. The CDR3 DNA sequence: TGTGCCAGCAGCAAGGGACATCTCAACACTGAAGCTTTCTTT.

V usage is TRBV30 and J usage is TRBJ2-6, with 8 bases fitting TRBD1. This CDR3 has 15 residues. Looked up from germline, CDR1 is GTSNPN and CDR2 is SVGIG (reference sequence). Germline trimming cut 5 bases from V and 1 base from J; bases unmatched to any gene: 4. CDR3 DNA: TGTGCCTGGGACAGGGGCTTGTCTGGGGCCAACGTCCTGACTTTC. This encodes CAWDRGLSGANVLTF.

This clone was seen only a few times. The V and J genes are TRBV10-2 and TRBJ2-1; D is unclear. Per germline, CDR1 WSHSY and CDR2 SAAADI. Trimming stripped 6 bases from V and 5 bases from J, with 8 bases between. The CDR3 is made up of 12 amino acids. CDR3 bases: TGCGCCAGCAGGAAGCGAGACAATGAGCAGTTCTTC. Its protein product is CASRKRDNEQFF.

The CDR3 sequence: CASSLQAGAENEQFF. The CDR3 coding sequence is TGTGCCAGCAGCTTGCAAGCGGGGGCAGAAAATGAGCAGTTCTTC. The chain carries TRBV5-4 and TRBJ2-1; 8 bases are a match to TRBD2. The CDR3 length is 15 residues. CDR1 is SGHNT and CDR2 is YYREEE in the germline V gene (reference sequence). V shed 1 base, J shed 7 bases, and the junction held 7 bases outside the gene matches.

The chain couples TRBV6-5 to TRBJ1-5; maybe TRBD1 (6 bases). In germline, CDR1 is MNHEY, CDR2 SVGAGI. V dropped 8 bases and J dropped 4 bases, with 9 bases sitting between them. The CDR3 loop spans 12 amino acids. CDR3 nucleotides: TGTGCCAGCGGCCAGGGGAATCAGCCCCAGCATTTT. Amino acid sequence: CASGQGNQPQHF.

Written as DNA, the CDR3 is TGTGCCAGTAGTATAGTATGGGGACAGGGGAATTCACCCCTCCACTTT. It yields the protein CASSIVWGQGNSPLHF. This chain uses TRBV19 with TRBJ1-6, with 10 bases identical to TRBD1. The ends lost 1 base at V and 7 bases at J; junction bases unmatched: 4. The length of the CDR3 is 16 residues. Germline values: CDR1 LNHDA, CDR2 SQIVND (reference sequence).